Below, one T cell receptor beta chain is given with its context. Cohort allocation depended upon clinical history that participants reported. This record comes from a study of blood T cell repertoires in COVID-19. Study at large: Italy, Spain and the United States were the sources of the convalescent and acute COVID-19 samples. PBMCs, B-cell-depleted T cells, or T cells provided the cDNA or gDNA that made up the material.

Under the authors' procedure: Nucleated cell number was recorded as an estimate derived from reference gene primer amplification. Profiling relied on immunoSEQ multiplex PCR, and the TCRdb table lists in-frame clones only, not all of them. That table is the source of V, J and clone size, and D and trimming were worked out from the DNA. The sample holds 310,000 or so clones, over 75% seen once. The sequenced sample was PBMCs or T cells enriched from blood (not recorded which). The sequence came from a woman under 40 who had recovered from COVID-19.

CDR3 protein: CAWKAGANYGYTF. In nucleotides, the CDR3 is TGTGCCTGGAAGGCAGGGGCTAACTATGGCTACACCTTC. This rearrangement joins TRBV30 to TRBJ1-2, with a tentative D call TRBD1 (6 bases). CDR1 GTSNPN and CDR2 SVGIG come from the germline V gene (reference sequence). CDR3 length equals 13 residues. The germline V and J ends were trimmed by 4 bases and 0 bases, with 9 bases remaining between them.